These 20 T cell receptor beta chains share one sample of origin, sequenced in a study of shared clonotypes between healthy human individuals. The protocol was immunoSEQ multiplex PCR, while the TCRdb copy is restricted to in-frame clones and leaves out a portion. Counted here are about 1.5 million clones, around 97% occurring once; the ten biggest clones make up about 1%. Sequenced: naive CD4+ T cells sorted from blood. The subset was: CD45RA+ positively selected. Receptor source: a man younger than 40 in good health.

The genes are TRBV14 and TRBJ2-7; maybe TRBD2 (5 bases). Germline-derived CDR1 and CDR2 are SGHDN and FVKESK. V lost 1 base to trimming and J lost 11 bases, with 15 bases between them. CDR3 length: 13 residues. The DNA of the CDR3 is TGTGCCAGCAGCCAAGTCCCGGGGATTATAGAGTACTTC. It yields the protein CASSQVPGIIEYF.

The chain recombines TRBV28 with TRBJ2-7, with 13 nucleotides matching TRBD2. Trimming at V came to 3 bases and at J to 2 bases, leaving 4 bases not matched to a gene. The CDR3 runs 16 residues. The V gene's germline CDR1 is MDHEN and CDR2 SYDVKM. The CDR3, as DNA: TGTGCCAGCAGTTTCTTCGGGACTAGCGGGGCCTACGAGCAGTACTTC. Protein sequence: CASSFFGTSGAYEQYF.

The CDR3 nucleotides are TGTGCCAGCAGCCCCCGGGTAGCGGGGGACGAGCAGTACTTC. This translates into CASSPRVAGDEQYF. The rearrangement links TRBV9 to TRBJ2-7; TRBD2 aligns across 9 bases. CDR3 length: 14 residues. Germline V gene lookup returns CDR1 SGDLS and CDR2 YYNGEE. V gave up 4 bases and J gave up 5 bases; unmatched junction bases: 7.

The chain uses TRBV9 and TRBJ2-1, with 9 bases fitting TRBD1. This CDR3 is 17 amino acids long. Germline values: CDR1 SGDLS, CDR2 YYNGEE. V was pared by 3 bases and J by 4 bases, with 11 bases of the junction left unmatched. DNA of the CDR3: TGTGCCAGCAGCGCCCAAACCAACAGGGGGCAGTACAATGAGCAGTTCTTC. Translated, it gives CASSAQTNRGQYNEQFF. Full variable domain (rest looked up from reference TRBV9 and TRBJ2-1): DSGVTQTPKHLITATGQRVTLRCSPRSGDLSVYWYQQSLDQGLQFLIQYYNGEERAKGNILERFSAQQFPDLHSELNLSSLELGDSALYFCASSAQTNRGQYNEQFFGPGTRLTVL.

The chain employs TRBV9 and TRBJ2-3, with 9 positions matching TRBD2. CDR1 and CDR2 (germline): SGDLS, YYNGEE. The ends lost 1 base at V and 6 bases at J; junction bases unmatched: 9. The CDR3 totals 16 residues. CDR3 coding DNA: TGTGCCAGCAGCGTACTCCGTAGCGGGAGTACGGATACGCAGTATTTT. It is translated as CASSVLRSGSTDTQYF.

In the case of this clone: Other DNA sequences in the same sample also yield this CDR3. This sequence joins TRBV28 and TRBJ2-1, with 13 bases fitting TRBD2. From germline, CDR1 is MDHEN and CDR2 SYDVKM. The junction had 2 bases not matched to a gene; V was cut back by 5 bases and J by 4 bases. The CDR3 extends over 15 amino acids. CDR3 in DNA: TGTGCCAGCAGTCGGACTAGCGGGAGTTACAATGAGCAGTTCTTC. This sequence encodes CASSRTSGSYNEQFF. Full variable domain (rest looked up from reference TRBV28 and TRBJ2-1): DVKVTQSSRYLVKRTGEKVFLECVQDMDHENMFWYRQDPGLGLRLIYFSYDVKMKEKGDIPEGYSVSREKKERFSLILESASTNQTSMYLCASSRTSGSYNEQFFGPGTRLTVL.

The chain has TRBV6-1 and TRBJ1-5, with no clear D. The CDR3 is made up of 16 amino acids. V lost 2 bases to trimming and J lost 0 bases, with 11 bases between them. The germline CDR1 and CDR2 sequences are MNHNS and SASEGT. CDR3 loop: CASSELAVNSNQPQHF. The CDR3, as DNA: TGTGCCAGCAGTGAATTGGCAGTTAATAGCAATCAGCCCCAGCATTTT.

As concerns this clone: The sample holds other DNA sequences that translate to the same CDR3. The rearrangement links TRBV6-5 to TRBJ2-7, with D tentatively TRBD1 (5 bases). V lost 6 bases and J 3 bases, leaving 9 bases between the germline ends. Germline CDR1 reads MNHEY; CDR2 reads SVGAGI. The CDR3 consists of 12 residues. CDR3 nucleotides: TGTGCCAGCAGGAAAGACAGCTACGAGCAGTACTTC. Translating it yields CASRKDSYEQYF.

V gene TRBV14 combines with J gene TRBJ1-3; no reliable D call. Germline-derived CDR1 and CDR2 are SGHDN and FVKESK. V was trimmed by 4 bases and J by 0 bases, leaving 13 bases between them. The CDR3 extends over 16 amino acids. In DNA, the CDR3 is TGTGCCAGCAGCCGATGGACGTCAAGCTCTGGAAACACCATATATTTT. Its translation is CASSRWTSSSGNTIYF.

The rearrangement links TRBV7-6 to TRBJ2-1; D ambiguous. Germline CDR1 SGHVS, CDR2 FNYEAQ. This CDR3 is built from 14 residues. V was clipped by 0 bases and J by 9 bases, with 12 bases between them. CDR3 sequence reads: CASSLASSRSEQFF. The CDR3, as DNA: TGTGCCAGCAGCTTAGCTTCTAGTCGAAGTGAGCAGTTCTTC.

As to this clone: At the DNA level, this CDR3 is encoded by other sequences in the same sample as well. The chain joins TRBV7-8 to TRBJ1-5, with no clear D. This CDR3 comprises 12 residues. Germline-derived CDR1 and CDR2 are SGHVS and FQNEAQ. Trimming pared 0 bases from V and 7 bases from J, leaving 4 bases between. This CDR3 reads CASSLAGQPQHF. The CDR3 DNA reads TGTGCCAGCAGCTTAGCGGGACAGCCCCAGCATTTT.

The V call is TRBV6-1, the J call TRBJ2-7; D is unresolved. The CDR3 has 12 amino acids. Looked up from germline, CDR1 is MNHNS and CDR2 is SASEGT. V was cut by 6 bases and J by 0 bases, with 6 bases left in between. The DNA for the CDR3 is TGTGCCAGCAGGACGGCCTCCTACGAGCAGTACTTC. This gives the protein CASRTASYEQYF.

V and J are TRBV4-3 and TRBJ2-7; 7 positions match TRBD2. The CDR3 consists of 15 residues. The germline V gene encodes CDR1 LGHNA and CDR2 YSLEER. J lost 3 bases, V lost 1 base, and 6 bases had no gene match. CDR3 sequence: CASSQVMGGGYEQYF. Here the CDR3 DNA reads TGCGCCAGCAGCCAAGTAATGGGCGGGGGCTACGAGCAGTACTTC.

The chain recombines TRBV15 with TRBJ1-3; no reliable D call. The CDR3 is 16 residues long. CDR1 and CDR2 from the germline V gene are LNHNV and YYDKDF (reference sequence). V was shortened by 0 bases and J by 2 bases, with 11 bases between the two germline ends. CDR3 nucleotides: TGTGCCACCAGCAGAGATGTGGGTACTACTGGAAACACCATATATTTT. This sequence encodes CATSRDVGTTGNTIYF.

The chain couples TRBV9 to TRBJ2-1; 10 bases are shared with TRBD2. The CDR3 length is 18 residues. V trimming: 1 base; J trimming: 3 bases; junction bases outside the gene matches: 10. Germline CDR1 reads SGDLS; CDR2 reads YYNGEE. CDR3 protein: CASSVTPASGRGYNEQFF. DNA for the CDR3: TGTGCCAGCAGCGTAACCCCTGCTAGCGGGAGAGGCTACAATGAGCAGTTCTTC.

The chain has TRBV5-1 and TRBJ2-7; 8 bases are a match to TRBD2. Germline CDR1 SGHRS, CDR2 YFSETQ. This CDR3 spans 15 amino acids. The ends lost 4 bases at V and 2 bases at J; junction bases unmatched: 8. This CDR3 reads CASSLRAGEAYEQYF. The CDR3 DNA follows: TGCGCCAGCAGCCTCCGAGCGGGAGAAGCCTACGAGCAGTACTTC.

This CDR3 is CASSLPTGGGETQYF. As DNA, the CDR3 is TGTGCCAGCAGCCTCCCTACAGGGGGCGGTGAGACCCAGTACTTC. This rearrangement joins TRBV7-6 to TRBJ2-5; 9 nucleotides line up with TRBD1. This CDR3 is built from 15 residues. Losses at the gene ends were 5 bases for V and 5 bases for J; bases not matched to a gene: 9. Looked up from germline, CDR1 is SGHVS and CDR2 is FNYEAQ.

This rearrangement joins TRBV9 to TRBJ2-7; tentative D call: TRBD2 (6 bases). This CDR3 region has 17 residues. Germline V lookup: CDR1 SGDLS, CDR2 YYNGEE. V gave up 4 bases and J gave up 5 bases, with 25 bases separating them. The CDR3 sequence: CASSRHLKLGGTNEQYF. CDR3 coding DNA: TGTGCCAGCAGCCGCCACCTTAAACTAGGCGGGACCAACGAGCAGTACTTC.

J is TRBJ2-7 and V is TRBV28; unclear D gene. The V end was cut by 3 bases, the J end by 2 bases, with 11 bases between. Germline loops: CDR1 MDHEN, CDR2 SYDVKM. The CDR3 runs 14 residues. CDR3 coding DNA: TGTGCCAGCAGTTTGCCCAGGAAAGCCTACGAGCAGTACTTC. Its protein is CASSLPRKAYEQYF. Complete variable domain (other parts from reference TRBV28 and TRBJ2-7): DVKVTQSSRYLVKRTGEKVFLECVQDMDHENMFWYRQDPGLGLRLIYFSYDVKMKEKGDIPEGYSVSREKKERFSLILESASTNQTSMYLCASSLPRKAYEQYFGPGTRLTVT.

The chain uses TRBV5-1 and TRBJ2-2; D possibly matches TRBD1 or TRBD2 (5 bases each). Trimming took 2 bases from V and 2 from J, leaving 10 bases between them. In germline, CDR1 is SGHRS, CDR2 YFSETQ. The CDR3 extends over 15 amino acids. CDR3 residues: CASSFTGPNTGELFF. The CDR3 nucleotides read TGCGCCAGCAGCTTTACGGGGCCTAACACCGGGGAGCTGTTTTTT.